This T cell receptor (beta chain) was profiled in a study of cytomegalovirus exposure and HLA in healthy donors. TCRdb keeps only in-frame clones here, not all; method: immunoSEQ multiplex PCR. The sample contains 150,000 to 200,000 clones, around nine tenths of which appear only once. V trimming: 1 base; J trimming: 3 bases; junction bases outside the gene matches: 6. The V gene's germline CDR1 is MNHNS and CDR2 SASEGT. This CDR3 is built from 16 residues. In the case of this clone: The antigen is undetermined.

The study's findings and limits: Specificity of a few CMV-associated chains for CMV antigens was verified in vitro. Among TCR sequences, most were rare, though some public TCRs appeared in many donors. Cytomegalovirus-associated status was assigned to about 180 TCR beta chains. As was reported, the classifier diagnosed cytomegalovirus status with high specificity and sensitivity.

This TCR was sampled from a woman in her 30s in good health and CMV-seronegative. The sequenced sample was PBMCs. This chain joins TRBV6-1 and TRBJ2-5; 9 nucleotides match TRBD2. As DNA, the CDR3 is TGTGCCAGCAGTGAAGTAGATAGCGGGGGAAAAGAGACCCAGTACTTC. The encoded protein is CASSEVDSGGKETQYF.